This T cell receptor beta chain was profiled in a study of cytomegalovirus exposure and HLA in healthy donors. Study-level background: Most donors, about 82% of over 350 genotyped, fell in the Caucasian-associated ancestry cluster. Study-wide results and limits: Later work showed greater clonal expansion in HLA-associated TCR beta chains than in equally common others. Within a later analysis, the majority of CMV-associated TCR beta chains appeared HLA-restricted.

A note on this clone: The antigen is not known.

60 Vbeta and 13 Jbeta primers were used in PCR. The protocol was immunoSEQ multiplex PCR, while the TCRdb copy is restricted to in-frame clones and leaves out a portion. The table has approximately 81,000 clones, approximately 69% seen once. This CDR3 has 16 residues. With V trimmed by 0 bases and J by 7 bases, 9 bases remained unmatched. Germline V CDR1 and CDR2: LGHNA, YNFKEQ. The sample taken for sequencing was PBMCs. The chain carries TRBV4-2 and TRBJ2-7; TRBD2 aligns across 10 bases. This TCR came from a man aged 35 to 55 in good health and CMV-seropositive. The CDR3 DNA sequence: TGTGCCAGCAGCCAAGATAGGTCTAGCGGGGGTATAGAGCAGTACTTC. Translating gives CASSQDRSSGGIEQYF.